A single sample gave rise to the 28 T cell receptor beta chains below, sequenced in a study of T cell responses to AZD1222 COVID-19 vaccine. Libraries were prepared by immunoSEQ multiplex PCR; TCRdb keeps only in-frame clonotypes and omits some of them. The sample contains approximately 200,000 clones, around 93% of which appear only once. This specimen consisted of peripheral blood, obtained 28 days after the second AZD1222 dose. Receptors were obtained from an adult who received the AZD1222 COVID-19 vaccine.

The genes are TRBV7-9 and TRBJ2-2, with D unresolved. V lost 5 bases and J lost 0, with 4 bases in between. The CDR3 is 13 residues long. CDR1 is SEHNR and CDR2 is FQNEAQ in the germline V gene (reference sequence). This CDR3 is CASSRANTGELFF. CDR3 in DNA: TGTGCCAGCAGCAGGGCGAACACCGGGGAGCTGTTTTTT. Complete variable domain (other parts from reference TRBV7-9 and TRBJ2-2): DTGVSQNPRHKITKRGQNVTFRCDPISEHNRLYWYRQTLGQGPEFLTYFQNEAQLEKSRLLSDRFSAERPKGSFSTLEIQRTEQGDSAMYLCASSRANTGELFFGEGSRLTVL.

V is TRBV5-1 and J is TRBJ2-3; 9 nucleotides line up with TRBD2. Trimming removed 4 bases from V and 6 bases from J; junction bases left unmatched: 9. Per the germline V gene, CDR1 is SGHRS and CDR2 is YFSETQ. The CDR3 length is 15 residues. DNA for the CDR3: TGCGCCAGCAGCCCAAGTAGCGGGGGTCGGGATACGCAGTATTTT. Translating it yields CASSPSSGGRDTQYF.

This chain links TRBV7-2 with TRBJ1-3; TRBD1 agrees at 7 bases. The CDR3 is made up of 13 amino acids. CDR1 and CDR2 (germline): SGHTA, FQGNSA. V was pared by 8 bases and J by 4 bases, with 5 bases of the junction left unmatched. The CDR3 sequence: CASGEGQGNTIYF. CDR3 nucleotide sequence: TGTGCCAGCGGGGAGGGACAGGGAAACACCATATATTTT.

J is TRBJ2-3 and V is TRBV4-2; the D call may be TRBD1 or TRBD2 (6 bases each). The CDR3 consists of 16 residues. Per germline, CDR1 LGHNA and CDR2 YNFKEQ. Trimming removed 2 bases at V and 6 bases at J, with 18 bases between. The CDR3 nucleotides read TGTGCCAGCAGCCAAACAGGGAGGTCTGGGGTGGATACGCAGTATTTT. It is translated as CASSQTGRSGVDTQYF.

J is TRBJ1-2 and V is TRBV7-9, with a possible D match to TRBD1 (5 bases). This CDR3 has 14 residues. Germline V gene sequence: CDR1 SEHNR, CDR2 FQNEAQ (reference sequence). Trimming removed 5 bases at V and 3 bases at J, with 13 bases between. CDR3 protein: CASSQQWGDYGYTF. The CDR3, as DNA: TGTGCCAGCAGCCAACAGTGGGGGGACTATGGCTACACCTTC.

This rearrangement joins TRBV4-2 to TRBJ1-2, with unresolved D. Looked up from germline, CDR1 is LGHNA and CDR2 is YNFKEQ. Between the trimmed V and J ends, which lost 5 bases and 5 bases, there was a span of 18 bases. The CDR3 has 15 residues. CDR3 in amino acids: CASSAATDFFYGYTF. For the CDR3, the DNA is TGTGCCAGCAGCGCTGCCACGGATTTTTTTTATGGCTACACCTTC.

V and J are TRBV9 and TRBJ2-5; D unresolved. CDR1 is SGDLS and CDR2 is YYNGEE in the germline V gene. This CDR3 spans 14 amino acids. Between the trimmed V and J ends, which lost 0 bases and 3 bases, there was a span of 9 bases. The CDR3, as DNA: TGTGCCAGCAGCGTAGGTAGCATTAAAGAGACCCAGTACTTC. Protein: CASSVGSIKETQYF.

The V gene is TRBV29-1, the J gene TRBJ2-5; no reliable D call. Germline CDR1 is SQVTM and CDR2 is ANQGSEA. There are 14 residues in the CDR3. V lost 6 bases and J 4 bases, leaving 18 bases between the germline ends. The CDR3 loop reads CSVDLDSIGETQYF. DNA of the CDR3: TGCAGCGTCGACCTCGATTCGATCGGAGAGACCCAGTACTTC.

This chain joins TRBV3-1 (or the pseudogene TRBV3-2) and TRBJ1-4, with TRBD1 matching over 8 bases. CDR1 LGHDT and CDR2 YNNKEL come from the germline V gene (reference sequence). Losses at the gene ends were 4 bases for V and 8 bases for J; bases not matched to a gene: 9. The CDR3 loop spans 15 amino acids. The CDR3 region has the DNA TGTGCCAGCAGCCTAACCGGGACAGGAAACGAAAAACTGTTTTTT. It specifies CASSLTGTGNEKLFF.

The chain has TRBV29-1 and TRBJ2-5; 10 bases line up with TRBD2. CDR1 SQVTM and CDR2 ANQGSEA come from the germline V gene. CDR3 length: 12 amino acids. The CDR3 region has the DNA TGCAGTATAGCGGGGGGTCCAGAGACCCAGTACTTC. Its protein is CSIAGGPETQYF.

This chain links TRBV4-1 with TRBJ2-3; D is perhaps TRBD1 or TRBD2 (5 bases each). CDR1 is MGHRA and CDR2 is YSYEKL in the germline V gene. The CDR3 length is 16 residues. Trimming cost V 4 bases and J 0 bases, with 14 bases left between them. The CDR3 sequence is CASSPSTWGSTDTQYF. CDR3 nucleotide sequence: TGCGCCAGCAGCCCCTCTACGTGGGGGAGCACAGATACGCAGTATTTT.

This clone was seen only a few times. The chain is built from TRBV4-2 and TRBJ2-1; D gene ambiguous. V was pared by 6 bases and J by 7 bases, with 13 bases between. Germline V gene lookup returns CDR1 LGHNA and CDR2 YNFKEQ. This CDR3 has 13 residues. The CDR3 bases are TGTGCCAGCAGTGAGTTGGGCCGGAATGAGCAGTTCTTC. It specifies CASSELGRNEQFF.

The rearrangement joins TRBV21-1 to TRBJ1-5; the table assigns TRBD1, which was not confirmed against the DNA. TRBV21-1 is classified as a pseudogene. The CDR3 length is 17 residues. The CDR3 sequence: CASSFGDRGDCNQPQHF. The DNA of the CDR3 is TGTGCCAGCAGCTTTGGGGACAGGGGAGATTGCAATCAGCCCCAGCATTTT.

This chain links TRBV7-6 with TRBJ2-1, with 8 bases fitting TRBD1. Germline V gene lookup returns CDR1 SGHVS and CDR2 FNYEAQ. J lost 7 bases, V lost 5 bases, and 10 bases had no gene match. The CDR3 spans 15 residues. As DNA, the CDR3 is TGTGCCAGCAGCCCCGGGACAGGCCTTTGGAATGAGCAGTTCTTC. Translating it yields CASSPGTGLWNEQFF.

This sequence joins TRBV5-6 and TRBJ1-6, with D unclear. The CDR3 length is 17 residues. Germline V gene lookup returns CDR1 SGHDT and CDR2 YYEEEE. The V and J ends lost 0 bases and 3 bases respectively, with 13 bases between them. The CDR3 loop reads CASSLERLADYNSPLHF. CDR3 nucleotides: TGTGCCAGCAGCTTGGAAAGGTTAGCCGACTATAATTCACCCCTCCACTTT.

Comment on this clone: The sample carries other DNA sequences with the same CDR3. V gene TRBV30 combines with J gene TRBJ1-6, with unresolved D. Trimming stripped 2 bases from V and 7 bases from J, with 3 bases between. CDR1 GTSNPN and CDR2 SVGIG come from the germline V gene (reference sequence). CDR3 length: 11 residues. The DNA of the CDR3 is TGTGCCTGGAGTAGAAATTCACCCCTCCACTTT. It translates to CAWSRNSPLHF.

The rearrangement joins TRBV7-3 to TRBJ2-1, with TRBD1 as a possible D gene (5 bases). This CDR3 has 13 amino acids. Germline assignment: CDR1 SGHTA and CDR2 FQGTGA. V dropped 5 bases and J dropped 2 bases, with 7 bases sitting between them. CDR3: CASSPGTYNEQFF. CDR3 DNA sequence: TGTGCCAGCAGCCCAGGGACCTACAATGAGCAGTTCTTC.

The chain joins TRBV3-1 (or the pseudogene TRBV3-2) to TRBJ1-5; a weak D match, TRBD1 (6 bases). Germline CDR1 LGHDT, CDR2 YNNKEL (reference sequence). Trimming took off 0 bases at V and 7 bases at J, with 13 bases between the two ends. This CDR3 is 15 amino acids long. CDR3 nucleotides: TGTGCCAGCAGCCAAGATTCGGGGGGGCGACAGCCCCAGCATTTT. Protein sequence: CASSQDSGGRQPQHF.

The J gene is TRBJ1-1, the V gene TRBV10-3; D not certain. This CDR3 contains 13 residues. V was cut by 5 bases and J by 2 bases, with 9 bases left in between. Germline CDR1 ENHRY, CDR2 SYGVKD. This chain's CDR3 is CAISLRENTEAFF. CDR3 bases: TGTGCCATCAGTTTGAGGGAAAACACTGAAGCTTTCTTT.

The rearrangement links TRBV7-9 to TRBJ2-2; no clear D. The CDR3 loop spans 16 amino acids. Trimming removed 5 bases at V and 1 base at J, with 14 bases between. CDR1 is SEHNR, CDR2 FQNEAQ, per germline (reference sequence). The CDR3 DNA reads as TGTGCCAGCAGCGTCCCCAAAGAACGGAACACCGGGGAGCTGTTTTTT. The encoded protein is CASSVPKERNTGELFF.

The V call is TRBV7-9, the J call TRBJ2-5; no firm D call. Germline V gives CDR1 SEHNR, CDR2 FQNEAQ (reference sequence). The CDR3 totals 15 residues. The V gene lost 4 bases and the J gene lost 3 bases, with 15 bases spanning the gap. CDR3 loop: CASSSPVEEKETQYF. CDR3 DNA sequence: TGTGCCAGCAGCTCCCCCGTAGAGGAAAAAGAGACCCAGTACTTC.

This clone was detected only once. The rearrangement uses TRBV21-1 and TRBJ2-7; the table's D call, TRBD2, was not checked against the DNA. TRBV21-1 is deemed a pseudogene. This CDR3 contains 17 residues. The CDR3 DNA reads TGTGCCAGCAGCAAAGGGACTTCCAAAGGAAGCTCCTACGAGCAGTACTTC. Its translation is CASSKGTSKGSSYEQYF.

This chain connects TRBV6-2 or TRBV6-3 to TRBJ1-1; a possible D gene is TRBD1 (6 bases). Trimming took off 6 bases at V and 6 bases at J, with 20 bases between the two ends. This CDR3 comprises 15 residues. Germline lookup yields CDR1 MNHEY and CDR2 SVGEGT. The CDR3 coding sequence is TGTGCCAGCAGCCTACCGCGGCAGGGGCGGGCTGAAGCTTTCTTT. As protein: CASSLPRQGRAEAFF.

The V call is TRBV12-3 or TRBV12-4, the J call TRBJ2-2; no definite D call. CDR3 size: 13 residues. The V and J ends lost 3 bases and 4 bases respectively, with 6 bases between them. The CDR3 loop is CASSLPGTGELFF. The CDR3, as DNA: TGTGCCAGCAGTTTGCCAGGCACCGGGGAGCTGTTTTTT.

V and J are TRBV5-1 and TRBJ1-6; 9 bases are a match to TRBD1. The CDR3 is made up of 14 amino acids. The germline V gene has CDR1 SGHRS and CDR2 YFSETQ. V lost 4 bases, J lost 9 bases, and 5 bases stayed unmatched. CDR3: CASSLGQGSSPLHF. DNA of the CDR3: TGCGCCAGCAGCCTCGGACAGGGGAGTTCACCCCTCCACTTT.

The chain recombines TRBV10-3 with TRBJ1-1; D may be TRBD1 (5 bases). Germline values: CDR1 ENHRY, CDR2 SYGVKD. Trimming removed 6 bases at V and 1 base at J, with 12 bases between. The CDR3 is made up of 14 amino acids. CDR3 in amino acids: CAIRGRGTNTEAFF. CDR3 nucleotide sequence: TGTGCCATCAGGGGACGGGGGACGAACACTGAAGCTTTCTTT.

This clone has only a few counts. The chain has TRBV10-1 and TRBJ1-5; D not resolved. V gave up 3 bases and J gave up 5 bases, with 11 bases separating them. CDR1 and CDR2 from the germline V gene are WNHNN and SYGVQD (reference sequence). This CDR3 is 14 amino acids long. CDR3 bases: TGCGCCAGCAGTGAAGCCGGATACGATCAGCCCCAGCATTTT. It encodes CASSEAGYDQPQHF.

The chain links TRBV30 to TRBJ1-2; the D is unclear. Germline V gene sequence: CDR1 GTSNPN, CDR2 SVGIG (reference sequence). The CDR3 runs 13 residues. The V and J ends lost 2 bases and 8 bases respectively, with 15 bases between them. The CDR3 protein is CAWSLPGLNGYTF. As DNA, the CDR3 is TGTGCCTGGAGTCTCCCAGGATTAAACGGCTACACCTTC.